Following are 21 T cell receptor beta chains from one sample sequenced in a study of monozygotic twins with inflammatory bowel disease. TCRdb reprocessed the 5' RACE reads, keeping one entry per CDR3 protein, no DNA. Its listing shows around 99,000 distinct CDR3 sequences. Sequenced input: blood. Source of these receptors: a human donor with ulcerative colitis or Crohn's disease, or a healthy co-twin of an affected twin (not recorded which).

The rearrangement links TRBV5-1 to TRBJ1-1; with no DNA, the TCRdb D assignment of TRBD1 cannot be verified. The germline gives CDR1 SGHRS, CDR2 YFSETQ. The CDR3 covers 14 residues. Here the CDR3 reads CASSKPQGGTEAFF.

This CDR3 reads CASSLGIGQGYNEQFF. The chain links TRBV5-1 to TRBJ2-1; TCRdb gives TRBD1 as the D gene, but with no DNA this cannot be confirmed. The CDR3 consists of 16 residues. Germline-derived CDR1 and CDR2 are SGHRS and YFSETQ.

This sequence joins TRBV24-1 and TRBJ1-1; TCRdb's assignment of TRBD1 cannot be checked, as there is no DNA. CDR3 length: 14 residues. Germline V gene sequence: CDR1 KGHDR, CDR2 SFDVKD. This CDR3 is CATSRRGQNTEAFF.

The chain uses TRBV6-6 and TRBJ1-5; TCRdb selects TRBD1, and the lack of DNA leaves this call unchecked. Germline lookup yields CDR1 MNHNY and CDR2 SVGAGI (reference sequence). The CDR3 covers 12 residues. The CDR3 sequence: CASSLQVQPQHF.

The chain couples TRBV7-9 to TRBJ2-3; TCRdb's D gene call, TRBD2, goes unchecked for lack of DNA. Germline loops: CDR1 SEHNR, CDR2 FQNEAQ (reference sequence). The CDR3 spans 16 residues. The CDR3 here is CASSLRLAEYTDTQYF.

The V and J genes are TRBV6-1 and TRBJ1-5. Germline CDR1 MNHNS, CDR2 SASEGT. The CDR3 runs 16 residues. CDR3 residues: CASSDLAGGGNQPQHF.

The chain recombines TRBV20-1 with TRBJ2-5; no DNA is available, so the TRBD1 call from TCRdb remains unchecked. The germline CDR1 and CDR2 sequences are DFQATT and SNEGSKA (reference sequence). The CDR3 has 15 residues. The CDR3 sequence is CSAHKTLTGSETQYF.

The chain carries TRBV4-3 and TRBJ2-2; TCRdb's D call, TRBD1, is unchecked because there is no DNA. Germline V lookup: CDR1 LGHNA, CDR2 YSLEER. This CDR3 is 13 amino acids long. CDR3 residues: CASSRGRTGELFF.

This chain links TRBV20-1 with TRBJ2-5; lacking DNA, the TRBD1 call made by TCRdb goes unchecked. Germline V gene sequence: CDR1 DFQATT, CDR2 SNEGSKA (reference sequence). The CDR3 is 18 residues long. CDR3 protein: CSARAPGQGVFWAETQYF.

The chain carries TRBV12-3 or TRBV12-4 and TRBJ2-4; TCRdb names TRBD1, which stays unverified in the absence of DNA. There are 13 residues in the CDR3. The CDR3 sequence is CASSRTGQNIQYF.

The chain couples TRBV6-1 to TRBJ1-2. Germline V CDR1 and CDR2: MNHNS, SASEGT. CDR3 size: 15 residues. The CDR3 sequence: CASSPKRAPTYGYTF.

The chain recombines TRBV10-3 with TRBJ2-7. Germline V gene lookup returns CDR1 ENHRY and CDR2 SYGVKD. The CDR3 covers 15 residues. The CDR3: CAISESTVVPYEQYF.

The J gene is TRBJ1-5, the V gene TRBV6-2 or TRBV6-3; without DNA, the TCRdb call of TRBD1 cannot be checked. This CDR3 spans 15 amino acids. Germline V CDR1 and CDR2: MNHEY, SVGEGT. CDR3: CASSLPGGYNQPQHF.

The V call is TRBV2, the J call TRBJ2-1; the D gene TCRdb calls, TRBD2, cannot be checked with no DNA. Germline CDR1 is SNHLY and CDR2 is FYNNEI. CDR3 length equals 14 residues. This CDR3 reads CASSSGFSYNEQFF.

The chain employs TRBV5-1 and TRBJ2-2. Germline lookup yields CDR1 SGHRS and CDR2 YFSETQ. The length of the CDR3 is 14 residues. The CDR3 region is CASRLSTNTGELFF. Together with reference TRBV5-1 and TRBJ2-2, the CDR3 gives the full variable domain: KAGVTQTPRYLIKTRGQQVTLSCSPISGHRSVSWYQQTPGQGLQFLFEYFSETQRNKGNFPGRFSGRQFSNSRSEMNVSTLELGDSALYLCASRLSTNTGELFFGEGSRLTVL.

The chain uses TRBV10-3 and TRBJ2-2; as DNA is missing, the TRBD1 call by TCRdb cannot be tested. The CDR3 length is 17 residues. CDR1 is ENHRY and CDR2 is SYGVKD in the germline V gene. CDR3 region: CAISESGQASNTGELFF.

The chain recombines TRBV5-1 with TRBJ2-1; lacking DNA, the TRBD2 call made by TCRdb goes unchecked. The CDR3 has 14 residues. Germline V gene data show CDR1 as SGHRS and CDR2 as YFSETQ. CDR3 sequence: CASGGEGAYNEQFF.

The CDR3 sequence: CASSYPLAKSSYNEQFF. The rearrangement links TRBV6-2 or TRBV6-3 to TRBJ2-1; TCRdb calls TRBD2, which cannot be checked without DNA. Germline loops: CDR1 MNHEY, CDR2 SVGEGT. The CDR3 contains 17 residues.

The CDR3: CAIRPAGANTGELFF. The gene calls are TRBV10-3 and TRBJ2-2; TCRdb reports TRBD2, a call that lacks DNA to check it against. From germline, CDR1 is ENHRY and CDR2 SYGVKD. This CDR3 contains 15 residues.

The rearrangement joins TRBV7-9 to TRBJ1-2. Germline loops: CDR1 SEHNR, CDR2 FQNEAQ (reference sequence). CDR3 length equals 12 residues. This CDR3 is CASSLLLGGYTF.

This chain joins TRBV20-1 and TRBJ1-6. CDR1 and CDR2 (germline): DFQATT, SNEGSKA (reference sequence). CDR3 length equals 13 residues. Here the CDR3 reads CSAERENNSPLHF.